What follows describes a single T cell receptor (beta chain). Its specificity is unknown. These data belong to a study of CD8+CD57+ T cells in acquired aplastic anemia. Researchers used genomic DNA as the template to profile TCR beta VDJ and CDR3. TCRdb ran MiXCR on the reads and lists one entry per CDR3 protein. The repertoire holds some 280,000 distinct CDR3 sequences, with 55% to 60% as singletons. The CDR3 runs to 11 residues. Germline assignment: CDR1 DFQATT and CDR2 SNEGSKA (reference sequence). V shed 8 bases and J shed 10 bases, with 12 bases lying between them. Regarding the study as a whole: Overlapping CD8+ CDR3 repertoires of patients and controls contained about 27 shared sequences.

Sequenced sample: sorted CD4+, CD8+, or CD8+CD57+ T cells (not recorded which) from PBMCs. This TCR was recovered from a human donor with severe aplastic anemia or a healthy control (not recorded which). This sequence joins TRBV20-1 and TRBJ1-6, with D tentatively TRBD1 (5 bases). The CDR3 DNA reads as TGCAGTTGGGGGTGGGACTCACCCCTCCACTTT. Protein sequence: CSWGWDSPLHF.